The clone carrying this TCR beta chain was observed a handful of times. The antigen remains unidentified. Pregnant or lactating patients were excluded, as were those with uncontrolled infection or other autoimmune disease. The data were taken from a study of T cells in Graves' hyperthyroidism and ophthalmopathy. General study results and limits: From stable hyperthyroidism, ophthalmopathy was separated by a 13 V-J model. Appearing also in blood were most of the thyroid clonotypes expanded above 0.001.

The CDR3 has 15 amino acids. The germline V gene has CDR1 SGHRS and CDR2 YFSETQ. The J segment lost 8 bases and the V segment lost 3 bases, leaving 7 bases of the junction unmatched. Amplification yielded TCR beta CDR3 regions, with RNA transcripts as the source. With the HTBI primer set, the TCR CDR3 went through a first round of RT-PCR. TCRdb itself ran the multiplex PCR reads through MiXCR, one entry per CDR3 protein. The sample lists 300,000 to 350,000 distinct CDR3 sequences, approximately 14% occurring once. V usage is TRBV5-1 and J usage is TRBJ2-2; 10 nucleotides agree with TRBD1. Sequencing was done on a sample of blood. This sequence originates from a woman in her twenties or thirties with Graves' hyperthyroidism. The CDR3 sequence is CASSSGTGELGELFF. The CDR3 DNA sequence: TGCGCCAGCAGCTCCGGGACAGGGGAGCTAGGGGAGCTGTTTTTT.